This T cell receptor beta chain was retrieved from a study of OX40 agonist ivuxolimab in advanced cancers. The wider study: Intravenous ivuxolimab at 0.01 to 10 mg/kg was given to patients every 2 weeks. Treatment received earlier with anti-PD-1, anti-PD-L1 or anti-CTLA-4 agents was allowed, and 40% had some. Study-wide results and caveats: Dosing at 0.1 to 3.0 mg/kg was accompanied by clonal expansion of CD4+ and CD8+ blood T cells by week 6.

Anyone with autoimmune disease history or systemic immunosuppression was excluded. Trimming pared 5 bases from V and 4 bases from J, leaving 16 bases between. The length of the CDR3 is 15 residues. Germline V gene lookup returns CDR1 LNHDA and CDR2 SQIVND (reference sequence). A note on this clone: The antigen is undetermined.

Using immunoSEQ multiplex PCR, the repertoire was profiled, and TCRdb retains in-frame clones only, with some absent. The data contain tens of thousands of clones, 80% to 95% of them singletons. Sequenced here: CD4+ or CD8+ T cells sorted from blood, sampled in a trial of the OX40 agonist ivuxolimab. The TCR was taken from an adult with an advanced solid tumor such as melanoma, head and neck, liver or kidney cancer. The V call is TRBV19, the J call TRBJ2-3, with D tentatively TRBD2 (7 bases). CDR3 DNA sequence: TGTGCCAGTAGTTTTACGGGGGGCATTGCAGATACGCAGTATTTT. Translated, it gives CASSFTGGIADTQYF.